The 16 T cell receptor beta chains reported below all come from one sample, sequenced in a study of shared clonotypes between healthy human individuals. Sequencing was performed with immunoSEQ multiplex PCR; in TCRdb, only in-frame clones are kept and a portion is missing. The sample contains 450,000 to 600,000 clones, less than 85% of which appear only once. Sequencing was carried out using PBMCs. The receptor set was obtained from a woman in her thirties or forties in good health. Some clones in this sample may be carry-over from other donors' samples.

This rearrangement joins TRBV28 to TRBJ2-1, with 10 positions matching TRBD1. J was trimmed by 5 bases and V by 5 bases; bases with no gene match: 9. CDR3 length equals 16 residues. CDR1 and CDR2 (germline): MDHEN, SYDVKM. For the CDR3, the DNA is TGTGCCAGCAGTAAGGCCGGGACAGGGGAGAACAATGAGCAGTTCTTC. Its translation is CASSKAGTGENNEQFF.

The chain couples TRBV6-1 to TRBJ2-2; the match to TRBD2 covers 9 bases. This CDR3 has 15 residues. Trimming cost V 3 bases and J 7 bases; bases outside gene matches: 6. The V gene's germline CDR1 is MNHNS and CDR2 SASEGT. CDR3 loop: CASSEASGTFGELFF. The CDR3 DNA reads TGTGCCAGCAGTGAGGCTAGCGGGACGTTCGGGGAGCTGTTTTTT.

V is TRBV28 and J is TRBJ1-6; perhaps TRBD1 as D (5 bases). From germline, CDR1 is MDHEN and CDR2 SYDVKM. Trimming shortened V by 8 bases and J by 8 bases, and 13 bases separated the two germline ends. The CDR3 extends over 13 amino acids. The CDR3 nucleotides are TGTGCCAGCGAGGGGCAGGGTCATTCACCCCTCCACTTT. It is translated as CASEGQGHSPLHF.

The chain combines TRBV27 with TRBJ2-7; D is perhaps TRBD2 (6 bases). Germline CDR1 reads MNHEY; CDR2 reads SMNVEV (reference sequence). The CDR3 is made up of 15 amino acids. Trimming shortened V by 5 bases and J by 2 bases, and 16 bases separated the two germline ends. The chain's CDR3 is CASSRLVRTTYEQYF. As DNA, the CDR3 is TGTGCCAGCAGTAGACTAGTTCGAACCACCTACGAGCAGTACTTC.

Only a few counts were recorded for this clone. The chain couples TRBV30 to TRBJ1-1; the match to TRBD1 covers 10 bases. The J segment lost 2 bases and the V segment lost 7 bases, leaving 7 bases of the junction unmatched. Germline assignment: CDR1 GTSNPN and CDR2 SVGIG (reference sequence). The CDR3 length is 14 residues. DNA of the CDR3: TGTGCCTCGACAGGGGGCAGGGATAACACTGAAGCTTTCTTT. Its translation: CASTGGRDNTEAFF.

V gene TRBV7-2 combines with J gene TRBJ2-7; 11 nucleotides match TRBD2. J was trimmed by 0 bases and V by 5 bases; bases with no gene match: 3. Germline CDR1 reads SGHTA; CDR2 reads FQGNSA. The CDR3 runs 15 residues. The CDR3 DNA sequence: TGTGCCAGCAGCATTAGCGGGGGGGACTCCTACGAGCAGTACTTC. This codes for CASSISGGDSYEQYF.

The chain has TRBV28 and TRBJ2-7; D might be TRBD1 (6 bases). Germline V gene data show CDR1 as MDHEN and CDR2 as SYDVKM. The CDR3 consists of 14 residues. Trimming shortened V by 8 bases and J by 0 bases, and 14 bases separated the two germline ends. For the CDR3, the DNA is TGTGCCAGCTGGGGACACACGAGCTCCTACGAGCAGTACTTC. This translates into CASWGHTSSYEQYF.

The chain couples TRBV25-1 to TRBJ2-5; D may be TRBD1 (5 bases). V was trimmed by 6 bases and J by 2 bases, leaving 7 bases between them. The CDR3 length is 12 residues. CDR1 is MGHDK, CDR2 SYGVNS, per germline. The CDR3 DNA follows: TGTGCCAGCAGGACAGAGCAAGAGACCCAGTACTTC. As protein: CASRTEQETQYF.

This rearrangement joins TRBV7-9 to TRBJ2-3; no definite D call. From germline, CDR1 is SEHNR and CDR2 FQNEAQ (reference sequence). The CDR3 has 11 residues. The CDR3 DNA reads TGTACAGTCAGAGACACAGATACGCAGTATTTT. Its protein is CTVRDTDTQYF.

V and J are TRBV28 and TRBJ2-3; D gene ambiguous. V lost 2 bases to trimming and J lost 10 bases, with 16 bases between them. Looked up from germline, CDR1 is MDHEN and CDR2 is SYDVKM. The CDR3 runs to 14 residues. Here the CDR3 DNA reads TGTGCCAGCAGTTTAGAGCCCGCGCGATTAGCGCAGTATTTT. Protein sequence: CASSLEPARLAQYF. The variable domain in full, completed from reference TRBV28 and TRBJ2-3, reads DVKVTQSSRYLVKRTGEKVFLECVQDMDHENMFWYRQDPGLGLRLIYFSYDVKMKEKGDIPEGYSVSREKKERFSLILESASTNQTSMYLCASSLEPARLAQYFGPGTRLTVL.

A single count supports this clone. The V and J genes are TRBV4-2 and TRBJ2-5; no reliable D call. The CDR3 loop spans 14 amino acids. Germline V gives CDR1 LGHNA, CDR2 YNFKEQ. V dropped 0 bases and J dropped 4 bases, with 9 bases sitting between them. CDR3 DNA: TGTGCCAGCAGCCAAGATGGAAGAAGAGAGACCCAGTACTTC. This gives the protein CASSQDGRRETQYF.

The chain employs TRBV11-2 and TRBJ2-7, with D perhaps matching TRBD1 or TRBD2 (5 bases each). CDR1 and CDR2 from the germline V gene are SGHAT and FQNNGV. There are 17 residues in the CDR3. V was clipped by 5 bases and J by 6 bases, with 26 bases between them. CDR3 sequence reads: CASSPRYGASRAGEQYF. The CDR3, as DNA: TGTGCCAGCAGCCCCAGGTACGGGGCCTCAAGGGCTGGCGAGCAGTACTTC.

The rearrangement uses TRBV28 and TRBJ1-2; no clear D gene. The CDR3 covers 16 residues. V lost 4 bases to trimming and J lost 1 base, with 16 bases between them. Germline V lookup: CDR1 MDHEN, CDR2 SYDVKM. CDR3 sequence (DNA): TGTGCCAGCAGTTCAGAGGACGGAATTCTTAACTATGGCTACACCTTC. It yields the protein CASSSEDGILNYGYTF.

CDR3 protein: CAIRGWGELSGELFF. For the CDR3, the DNA is TGTGCCATCAGGGGCTGGGGGGAGTTGTCCGGGGAGCTGTTTTTT. This chain links TRBV10-3 with TRBJ2-2; possible D gene TRBD2, 6 bases. The CDR3 is 15 amino acids. The V gene lost 6 bases and the J gene lost 6 bases, with 17 bases spanning the gap. The germline V gene encodes CDR1 ENHRY and CDR2 SYGVKD.

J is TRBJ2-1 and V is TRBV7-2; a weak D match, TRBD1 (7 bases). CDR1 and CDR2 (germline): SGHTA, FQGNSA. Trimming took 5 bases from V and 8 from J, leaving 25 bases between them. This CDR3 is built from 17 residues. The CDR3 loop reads CASSRREDRVGPDEQFF. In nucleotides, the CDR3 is TGTGCCAGCAGCCGGAGGGAAGACAGGGTAGGCCCAGATGAGCAGTTCTTC.

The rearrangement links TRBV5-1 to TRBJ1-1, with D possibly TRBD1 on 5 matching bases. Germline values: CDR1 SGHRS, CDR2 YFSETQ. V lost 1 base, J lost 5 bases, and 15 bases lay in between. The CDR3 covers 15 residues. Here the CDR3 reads CASSLIGAGGTEAFF. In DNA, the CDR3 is TGCGCCAGCAGCTTGATTGGGGCTGGGGGGACTGAAGCTTTCTTT.